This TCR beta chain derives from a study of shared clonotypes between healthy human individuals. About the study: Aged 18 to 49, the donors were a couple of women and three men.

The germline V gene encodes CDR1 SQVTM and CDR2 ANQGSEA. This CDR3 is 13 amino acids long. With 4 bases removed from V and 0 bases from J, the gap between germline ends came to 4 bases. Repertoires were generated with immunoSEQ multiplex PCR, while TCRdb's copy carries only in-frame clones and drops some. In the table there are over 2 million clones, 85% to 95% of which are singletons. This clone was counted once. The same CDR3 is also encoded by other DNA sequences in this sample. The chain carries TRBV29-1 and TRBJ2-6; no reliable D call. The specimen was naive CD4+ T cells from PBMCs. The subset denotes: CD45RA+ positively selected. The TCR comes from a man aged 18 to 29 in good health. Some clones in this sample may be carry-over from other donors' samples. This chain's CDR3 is CSVGVSGANVLTF. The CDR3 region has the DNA TGCAGCGTTGGAGTCTCTGGGGCCAACGTCCTGACTTTC.